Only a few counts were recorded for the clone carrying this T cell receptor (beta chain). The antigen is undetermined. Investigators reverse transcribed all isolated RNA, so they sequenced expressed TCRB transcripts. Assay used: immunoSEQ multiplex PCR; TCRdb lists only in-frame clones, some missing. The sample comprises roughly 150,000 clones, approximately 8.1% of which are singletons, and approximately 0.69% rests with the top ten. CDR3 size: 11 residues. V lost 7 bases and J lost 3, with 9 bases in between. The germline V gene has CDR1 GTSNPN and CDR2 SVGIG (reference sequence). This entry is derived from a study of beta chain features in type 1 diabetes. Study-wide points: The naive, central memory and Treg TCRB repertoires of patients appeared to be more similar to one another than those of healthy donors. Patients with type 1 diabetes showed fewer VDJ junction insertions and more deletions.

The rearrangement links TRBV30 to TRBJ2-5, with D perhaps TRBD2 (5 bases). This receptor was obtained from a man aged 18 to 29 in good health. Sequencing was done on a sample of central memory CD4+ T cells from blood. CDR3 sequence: CASSGKETQYF. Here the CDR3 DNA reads TGTGCCTCCTCGGGGAAAGAGACCCAGTACTTC.